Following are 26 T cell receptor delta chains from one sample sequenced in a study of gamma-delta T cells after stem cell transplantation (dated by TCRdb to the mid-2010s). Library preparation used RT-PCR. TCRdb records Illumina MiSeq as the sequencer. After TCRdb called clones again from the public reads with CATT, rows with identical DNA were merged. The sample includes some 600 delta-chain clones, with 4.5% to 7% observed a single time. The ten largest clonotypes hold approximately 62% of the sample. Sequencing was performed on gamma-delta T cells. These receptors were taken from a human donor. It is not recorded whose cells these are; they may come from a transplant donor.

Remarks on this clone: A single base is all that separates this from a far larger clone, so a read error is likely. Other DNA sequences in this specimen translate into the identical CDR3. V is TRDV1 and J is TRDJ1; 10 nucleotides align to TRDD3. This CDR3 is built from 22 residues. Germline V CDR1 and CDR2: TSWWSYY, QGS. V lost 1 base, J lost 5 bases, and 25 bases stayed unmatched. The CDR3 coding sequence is TGTGCTCTTGGGGAACCAACTCCTACACAACATCGTACGTCTGGGGGATATGATAAACTCATCTTT. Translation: CALGEPTPTQHRTSGGYDKLIF.

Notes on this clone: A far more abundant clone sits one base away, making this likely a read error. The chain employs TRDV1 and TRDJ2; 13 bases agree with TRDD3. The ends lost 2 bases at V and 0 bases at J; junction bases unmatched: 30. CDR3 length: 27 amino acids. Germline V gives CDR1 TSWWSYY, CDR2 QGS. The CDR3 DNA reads TGTGCTCTTGGGGAATTACCACTTCCCTTTCCTACAATATACTGGGGGATACGCGCTGCTTTGACAGCACAACTCTTCTTT. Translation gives CALGELPLPFPTIYWGIRAALTAQLFF.

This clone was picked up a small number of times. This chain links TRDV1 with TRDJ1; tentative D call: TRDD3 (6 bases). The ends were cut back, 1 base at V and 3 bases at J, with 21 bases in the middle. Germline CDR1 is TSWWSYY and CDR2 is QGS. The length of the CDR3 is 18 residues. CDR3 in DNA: TGTGCTCTTGGGGAACCATGCGAATGGGGGCCCCACTCCGATAAACTCATCTTT. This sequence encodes CALGEPCEWGPHSDKLIF.

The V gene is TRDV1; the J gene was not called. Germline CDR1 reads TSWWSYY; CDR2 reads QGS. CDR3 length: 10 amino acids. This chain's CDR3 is CALGELPLHF. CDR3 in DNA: TGTGCTCTTGGGGAATTACCACTTCACTTT.

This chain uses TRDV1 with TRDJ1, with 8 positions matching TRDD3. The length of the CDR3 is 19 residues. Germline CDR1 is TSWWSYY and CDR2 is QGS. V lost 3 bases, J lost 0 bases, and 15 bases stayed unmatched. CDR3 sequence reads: CALGDTPTGGPTYTDKLIF. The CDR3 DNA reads TGTGCTCTTGGGGACACCCCGACTGGGGGGCCAACGTACACCGATAAACTCATCTTT.

CDR3 region: CALGERRSSRSFLTGGKYTDKLIF. The DNA of the CDR3 is TGTGCTCTTGGGGAAAGGCGTTCCTCACGGTCCTTCCTTACTGGGGGAAAGTACACCGATAAACTCATCTTT. The rearrangement joins TRDV1 to TRDJ1; 9 bases fit TRDD3. Per germline, CDR1 TSWWSYY and CDR2 QGS. CDR3 length: 24 residues. The V gene end was trimmed by 2 bases and the J gene end by 0 bases; junction bases not matched to a gene: 28.

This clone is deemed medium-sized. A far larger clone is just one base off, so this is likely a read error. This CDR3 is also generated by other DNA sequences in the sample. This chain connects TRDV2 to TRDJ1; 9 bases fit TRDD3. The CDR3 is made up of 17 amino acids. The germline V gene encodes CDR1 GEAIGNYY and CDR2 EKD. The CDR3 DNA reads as TGCGCCTGTGACACTCTAACTGGGGGACAGTACACCGATAAACTCATCTTT. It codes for CACDTLTGGQYTDKLIF.

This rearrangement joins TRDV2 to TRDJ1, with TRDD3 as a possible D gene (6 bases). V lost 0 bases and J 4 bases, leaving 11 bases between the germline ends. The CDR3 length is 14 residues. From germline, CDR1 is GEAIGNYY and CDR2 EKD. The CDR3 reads CACDTMGGRDKLIF. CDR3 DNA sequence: TGTGCCTGTGACACCATGGGGGGCCGCGATAAACTCATCTTT.

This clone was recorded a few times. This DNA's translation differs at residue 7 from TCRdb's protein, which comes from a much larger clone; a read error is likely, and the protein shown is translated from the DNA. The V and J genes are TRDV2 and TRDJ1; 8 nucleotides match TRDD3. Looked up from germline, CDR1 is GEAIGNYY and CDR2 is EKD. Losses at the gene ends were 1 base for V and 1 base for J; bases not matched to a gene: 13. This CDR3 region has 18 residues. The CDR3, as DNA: TGTGCCTGTGACACTCTTCAGCCCGTGGGGGATCTCACCGATAAACTCATCTTT. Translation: CACDTLQPVGDLTDKLIF.

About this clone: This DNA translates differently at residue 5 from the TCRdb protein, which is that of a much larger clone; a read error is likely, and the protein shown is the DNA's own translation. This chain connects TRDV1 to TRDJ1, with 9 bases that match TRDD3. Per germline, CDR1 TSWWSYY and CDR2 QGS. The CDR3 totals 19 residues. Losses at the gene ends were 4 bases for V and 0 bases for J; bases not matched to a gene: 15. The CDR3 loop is CALGAPSWGYGDYTDKLIF. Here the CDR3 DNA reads TGTGCTCTTGGGGCTCCTTCCTGGGGATACGGCGATTACACCGATAAACTCATCTTT.

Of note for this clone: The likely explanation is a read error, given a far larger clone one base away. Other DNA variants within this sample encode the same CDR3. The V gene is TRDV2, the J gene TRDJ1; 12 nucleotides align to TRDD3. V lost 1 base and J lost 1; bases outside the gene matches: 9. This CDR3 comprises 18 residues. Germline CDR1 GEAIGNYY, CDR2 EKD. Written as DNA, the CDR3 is TGTGCCTGTGACACACTGACTGGGGGATACATTGGCACCGATAAACTCATCTTT. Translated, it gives CACDTLTGGYIGTDKLIF.

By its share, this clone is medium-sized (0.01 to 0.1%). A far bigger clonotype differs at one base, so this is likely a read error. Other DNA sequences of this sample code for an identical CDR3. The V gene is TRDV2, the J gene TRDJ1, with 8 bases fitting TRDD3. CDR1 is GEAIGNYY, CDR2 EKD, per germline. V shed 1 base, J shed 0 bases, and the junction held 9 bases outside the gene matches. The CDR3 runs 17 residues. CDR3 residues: CACDTLTGGQYTDKLIF. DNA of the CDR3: TGTGCCTGTGACACTCTAACTGGGGGGCAGTACACCGATAAACTCATCTTT.

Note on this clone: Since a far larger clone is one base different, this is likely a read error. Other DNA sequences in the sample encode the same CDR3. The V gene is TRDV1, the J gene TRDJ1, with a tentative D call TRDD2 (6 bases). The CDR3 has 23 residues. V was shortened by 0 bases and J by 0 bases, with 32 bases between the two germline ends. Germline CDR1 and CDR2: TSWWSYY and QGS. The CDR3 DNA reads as TGTGCTCTTGGGGAACTGCCCTCCTACTCCTACCCTCTGTTGGAGCCGAACACCGATAAACTCATCTTT. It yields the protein CALGELPSYSYPLLEPNTDKLIF.

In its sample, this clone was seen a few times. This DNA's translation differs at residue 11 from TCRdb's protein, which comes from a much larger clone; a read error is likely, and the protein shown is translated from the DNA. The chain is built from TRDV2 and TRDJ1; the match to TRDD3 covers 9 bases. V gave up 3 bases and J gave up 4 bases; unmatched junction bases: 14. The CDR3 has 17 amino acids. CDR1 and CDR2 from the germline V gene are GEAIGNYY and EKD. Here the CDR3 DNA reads TGTGCCTGTGACGCGATTACTGGGGGACAAGCGAGCGATAAACTCATCTTT. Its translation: CACDAITGGQASDKLIF.

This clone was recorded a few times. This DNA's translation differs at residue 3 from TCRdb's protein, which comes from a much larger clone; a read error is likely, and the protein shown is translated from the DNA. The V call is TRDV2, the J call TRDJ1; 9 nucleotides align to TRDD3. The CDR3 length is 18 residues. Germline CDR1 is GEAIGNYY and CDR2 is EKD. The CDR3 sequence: CARDPVLWGDTHTDKLIF. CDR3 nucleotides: TGTGCCCGTGACCCCGTACTCTGGGGGGATACCCACACCGATAAACTCATCTTT.

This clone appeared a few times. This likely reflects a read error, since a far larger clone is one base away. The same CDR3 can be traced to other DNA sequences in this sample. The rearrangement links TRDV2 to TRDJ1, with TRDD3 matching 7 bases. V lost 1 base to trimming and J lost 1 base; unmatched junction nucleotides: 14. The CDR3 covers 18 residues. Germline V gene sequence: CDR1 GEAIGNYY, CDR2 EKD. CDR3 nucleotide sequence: TGTGCCTGTGACACTCTTCATCCCGTGGGGGACCTCACCGATAAACTCATCTTT. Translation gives CACDTLHPVGDLTDKLIF.

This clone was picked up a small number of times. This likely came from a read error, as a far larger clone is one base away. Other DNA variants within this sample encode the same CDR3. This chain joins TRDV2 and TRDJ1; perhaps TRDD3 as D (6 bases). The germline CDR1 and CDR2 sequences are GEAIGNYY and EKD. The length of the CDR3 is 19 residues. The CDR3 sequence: CACDTVQMGVAPTTDKLIF. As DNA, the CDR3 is TGTGCCTGCGACACCGTCCAGATGGGGGTTGCTCCGACTACCGATAAACTCATCTTT.

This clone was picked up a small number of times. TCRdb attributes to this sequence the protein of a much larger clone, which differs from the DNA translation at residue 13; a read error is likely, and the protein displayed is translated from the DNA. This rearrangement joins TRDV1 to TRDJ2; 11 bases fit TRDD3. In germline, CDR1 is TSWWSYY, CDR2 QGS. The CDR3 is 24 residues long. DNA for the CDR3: TGTGCTCTTGGGCCCCGAGGGACGCTGACCTCTCATTCCTGGGGGATACTTCTGACAGCACAACTATTCTTT. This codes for CALGPRGTLTSHSWGILLTAQLFF.

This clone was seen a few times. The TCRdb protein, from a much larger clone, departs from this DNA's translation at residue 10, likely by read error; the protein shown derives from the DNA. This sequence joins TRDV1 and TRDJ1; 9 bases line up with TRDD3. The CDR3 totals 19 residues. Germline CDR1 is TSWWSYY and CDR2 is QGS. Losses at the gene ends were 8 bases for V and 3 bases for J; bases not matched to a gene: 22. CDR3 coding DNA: TGTGCTCTTCGTGCCTCTCACCTCTACCGGGGGATACAGTCCGATAAACTCATCTTT. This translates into CALRASHLYRGIQSDKLIF.

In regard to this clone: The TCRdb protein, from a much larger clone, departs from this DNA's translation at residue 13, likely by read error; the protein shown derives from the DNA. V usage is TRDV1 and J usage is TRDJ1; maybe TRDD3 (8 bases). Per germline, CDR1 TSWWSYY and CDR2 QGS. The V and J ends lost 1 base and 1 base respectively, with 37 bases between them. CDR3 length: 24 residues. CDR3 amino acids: CALGEPLSRFLRPGDIGGTDKLIF. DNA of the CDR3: TGTGCTCTTGGGGAACCCCTATCTAGGTTCCTACGGCCGGGGGATATAGGAGGCACCGATAAACTCATCTTT.

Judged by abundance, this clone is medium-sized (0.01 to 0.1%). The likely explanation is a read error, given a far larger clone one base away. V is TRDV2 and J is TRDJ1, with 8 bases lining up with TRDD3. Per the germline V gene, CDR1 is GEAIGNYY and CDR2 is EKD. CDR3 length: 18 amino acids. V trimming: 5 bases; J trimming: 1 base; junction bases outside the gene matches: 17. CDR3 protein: CACGTLHPVGDLTDKLIF. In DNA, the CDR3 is TGTGCCTGTGGCACTCTTCATCCCGTGGGGGATCTCACCGATAAACTCATCTTT.

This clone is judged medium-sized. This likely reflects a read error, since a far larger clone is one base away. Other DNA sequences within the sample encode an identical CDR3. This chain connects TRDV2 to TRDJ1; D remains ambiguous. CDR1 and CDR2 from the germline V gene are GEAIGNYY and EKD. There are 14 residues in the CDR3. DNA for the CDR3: TGTGCCTGCGACACCGTTGGGTTCACCGATAAACTCATCTTT. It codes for CACDTVGFTDKLIF.

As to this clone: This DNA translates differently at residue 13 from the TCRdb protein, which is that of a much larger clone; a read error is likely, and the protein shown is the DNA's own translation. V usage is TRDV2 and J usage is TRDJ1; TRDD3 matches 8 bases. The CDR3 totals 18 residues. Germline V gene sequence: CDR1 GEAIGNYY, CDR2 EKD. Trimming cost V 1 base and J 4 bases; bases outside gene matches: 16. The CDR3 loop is CACDTLHPVGDLNDKLIF. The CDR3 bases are TGTGCCTGTGACACTCTTCATCCCGTGGGGGATCTCAACGATAAACTCATCTTT.

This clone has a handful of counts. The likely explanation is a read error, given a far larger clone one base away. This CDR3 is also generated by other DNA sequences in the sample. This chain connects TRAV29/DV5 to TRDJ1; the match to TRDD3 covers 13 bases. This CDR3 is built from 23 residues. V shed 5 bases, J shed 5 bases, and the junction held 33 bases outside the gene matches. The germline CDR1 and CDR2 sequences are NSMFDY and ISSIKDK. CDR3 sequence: CAACLPTILLGDTRGEGRDKLIF. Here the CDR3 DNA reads TGTGCAGCGTGCCTTCCTACGATATTACTGGGGGATACGCGAGGTGAGGGAAGAGATAAACTCATCTTT.

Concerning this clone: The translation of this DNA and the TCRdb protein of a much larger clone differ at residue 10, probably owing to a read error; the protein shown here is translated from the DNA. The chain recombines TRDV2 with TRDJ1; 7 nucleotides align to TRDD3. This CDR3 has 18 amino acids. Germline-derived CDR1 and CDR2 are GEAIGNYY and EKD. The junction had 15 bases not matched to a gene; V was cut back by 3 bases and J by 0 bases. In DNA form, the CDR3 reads TGTGCCTGTGACCCCGTACTCTGGGGGTATACCCACACCGATAAACTCATCTTT. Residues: CACDPVLWGYTHTDKLIF.

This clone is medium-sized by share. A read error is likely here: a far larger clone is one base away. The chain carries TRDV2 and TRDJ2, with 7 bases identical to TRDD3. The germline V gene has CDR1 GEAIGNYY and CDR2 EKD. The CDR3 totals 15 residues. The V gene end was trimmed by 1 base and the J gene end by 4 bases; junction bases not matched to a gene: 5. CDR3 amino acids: CACDTPLGTTAQLFF. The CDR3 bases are TGTGCCTGTGACACACCACTGGGGACGACAGCACAACTCTTCTTT.